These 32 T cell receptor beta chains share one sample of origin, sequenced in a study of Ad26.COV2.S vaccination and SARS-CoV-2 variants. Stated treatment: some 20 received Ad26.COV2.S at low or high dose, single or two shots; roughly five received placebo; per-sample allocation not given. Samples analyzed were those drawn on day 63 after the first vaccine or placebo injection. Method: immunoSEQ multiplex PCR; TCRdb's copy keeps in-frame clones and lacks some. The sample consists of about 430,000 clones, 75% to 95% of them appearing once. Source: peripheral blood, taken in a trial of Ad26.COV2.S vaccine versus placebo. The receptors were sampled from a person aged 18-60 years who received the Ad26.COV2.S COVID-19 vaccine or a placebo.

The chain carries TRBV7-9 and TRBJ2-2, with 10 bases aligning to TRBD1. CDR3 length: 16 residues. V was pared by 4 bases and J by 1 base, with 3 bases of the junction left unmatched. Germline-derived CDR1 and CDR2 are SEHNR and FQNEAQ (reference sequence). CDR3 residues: CASSSGTGVNTGELFF. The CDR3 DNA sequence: TGTGCCAGCAGCTCCGGGACAGGGGTGAACACCGGGGAGCTGTTTTTT.

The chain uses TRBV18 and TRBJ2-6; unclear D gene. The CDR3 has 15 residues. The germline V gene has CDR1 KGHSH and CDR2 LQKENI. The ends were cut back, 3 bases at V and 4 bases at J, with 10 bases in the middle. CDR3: CASSPLVSGANVLTF. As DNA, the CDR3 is TGTGCCAGCTCACCCCTCGTATCCGGGGCCAACGTCCTGACTTTC.

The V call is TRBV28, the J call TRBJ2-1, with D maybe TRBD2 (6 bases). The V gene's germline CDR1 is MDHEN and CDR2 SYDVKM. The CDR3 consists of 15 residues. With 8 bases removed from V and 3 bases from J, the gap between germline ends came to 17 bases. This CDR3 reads CASAFFSGDYNEQFF. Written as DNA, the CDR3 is TGTGCCAGCGCATTTTTTAGCGGAGACTACAATGAGCAGTTCTTC.

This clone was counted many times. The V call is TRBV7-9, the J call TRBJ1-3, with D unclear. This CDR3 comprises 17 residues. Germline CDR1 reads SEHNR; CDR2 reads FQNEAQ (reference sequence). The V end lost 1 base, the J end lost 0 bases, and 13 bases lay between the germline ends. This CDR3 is CASSLGSERVSGNTIYF. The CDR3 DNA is TGTGCCAGCAGCTTAGGCTCGGAGAGAGTCTCTGGAAACACCATATATTTT.

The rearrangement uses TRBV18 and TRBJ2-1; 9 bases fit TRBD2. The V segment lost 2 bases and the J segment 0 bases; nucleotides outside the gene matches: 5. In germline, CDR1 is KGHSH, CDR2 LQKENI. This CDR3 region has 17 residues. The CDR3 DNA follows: TGTGCCAGCTCACCAGGACTAGCGAAAAGCTCCTACAATGAGCAGTTCTTC. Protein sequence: CASSPGLAKSSYNEQFF.

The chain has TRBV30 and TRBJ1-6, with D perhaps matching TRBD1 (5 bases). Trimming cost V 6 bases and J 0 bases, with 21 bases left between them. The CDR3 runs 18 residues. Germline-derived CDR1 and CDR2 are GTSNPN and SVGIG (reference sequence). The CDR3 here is CACPQTGLQSSYNSPLHF. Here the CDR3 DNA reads TGTGCCTGTCCCCAAACGGGGCTCCAGAGCTCCTATAATTCACCCCTCCACTTT.

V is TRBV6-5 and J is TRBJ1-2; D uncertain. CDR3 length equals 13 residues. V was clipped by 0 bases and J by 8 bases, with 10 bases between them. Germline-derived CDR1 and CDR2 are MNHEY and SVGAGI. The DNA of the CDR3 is TGTGCCAGCAGTTACTCGGGCGACGACGGCTACACCTTC. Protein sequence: CASSYSGDDGYTF.

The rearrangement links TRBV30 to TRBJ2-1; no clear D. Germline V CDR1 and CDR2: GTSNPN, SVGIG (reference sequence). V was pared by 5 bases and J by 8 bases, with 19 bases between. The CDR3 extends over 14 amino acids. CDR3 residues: CAWAFGPTTDEQFF. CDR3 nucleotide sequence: TGTGCCTGGGCCTTCGGACCTACAACCGATGAGCAGTTCTTC.

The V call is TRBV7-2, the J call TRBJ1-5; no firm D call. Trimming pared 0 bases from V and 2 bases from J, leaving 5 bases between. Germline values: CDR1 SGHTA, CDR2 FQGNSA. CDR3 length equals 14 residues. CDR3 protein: CASSLALGNQPQHF. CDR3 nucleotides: TGTGCCAGCAGCTTAGCGCTAGGCAATCAGCCCCAGCATTTT. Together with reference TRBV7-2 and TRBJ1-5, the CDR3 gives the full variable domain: GAGVSQSPSNKVTEKGKDVELRCDPISGHTALYWYRQSLGQGLEFLIYFQGNSAPDKSGLPSDRFSAERTGGSVSTLTIQRTQQEDSAVYLCASSLALGNQPQHFGDGTRLSIL.

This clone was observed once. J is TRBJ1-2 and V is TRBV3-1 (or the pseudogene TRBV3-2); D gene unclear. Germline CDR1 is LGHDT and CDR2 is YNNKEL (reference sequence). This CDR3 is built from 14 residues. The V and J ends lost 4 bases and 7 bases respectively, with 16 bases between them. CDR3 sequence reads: CASSLASGDGGYTF. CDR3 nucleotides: TGTGCCAGCAGCCTTGCGTCCGGGGATGGTGGCTACACCTTC.

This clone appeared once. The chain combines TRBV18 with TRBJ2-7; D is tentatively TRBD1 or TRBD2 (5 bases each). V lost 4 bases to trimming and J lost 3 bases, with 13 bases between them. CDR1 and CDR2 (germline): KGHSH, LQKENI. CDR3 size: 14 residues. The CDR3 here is CASSLGADYYEQYF. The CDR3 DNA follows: TGTGCCAGCTCACTTGGGGCAGACTACTACGAGCAGTACTTC.

CDR3 in DNA: TGTGCCAGCAGTCCTACCTCATCTGGACTAGCGGGAGAGGAAGGGACCCAGTACTTC. Its protein is CASSPTSSGLAGEEGTQYF. This chain joins TRBV16 and TRBJ2-5, with 13 bases lining up with TRBD2. Germline CDR1 is KGHSY and CDR2 is FQNENV. The V segment lost 6 bases and the J segment 7 bases; nucleotides outside the gene matches: 20. This CDR3 comprises 19 residues.

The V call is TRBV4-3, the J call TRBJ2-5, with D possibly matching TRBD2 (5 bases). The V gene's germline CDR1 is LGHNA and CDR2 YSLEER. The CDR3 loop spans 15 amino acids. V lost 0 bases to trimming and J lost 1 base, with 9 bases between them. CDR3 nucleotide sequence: TGCGCCAGCAGCCAAGATGTGGGAGTCCAAGAGACCCAGTACTTC. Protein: CASSQDVGVQETQYF.

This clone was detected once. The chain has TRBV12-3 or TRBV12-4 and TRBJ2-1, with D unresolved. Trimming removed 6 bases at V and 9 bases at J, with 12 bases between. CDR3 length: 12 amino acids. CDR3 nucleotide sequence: TGTGCCAGCAGCTCCAATGTCGGTGAGCAGTTCTTC. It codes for CASSSNVGEQFF.

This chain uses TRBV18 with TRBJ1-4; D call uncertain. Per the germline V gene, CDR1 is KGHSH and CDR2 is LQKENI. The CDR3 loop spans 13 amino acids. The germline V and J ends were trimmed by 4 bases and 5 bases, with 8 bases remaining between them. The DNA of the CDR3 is TGTGCCAGCTCACAGGCCCTGAATGAAAAACTGTTTTTT. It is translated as CASSQALNEKLFF.

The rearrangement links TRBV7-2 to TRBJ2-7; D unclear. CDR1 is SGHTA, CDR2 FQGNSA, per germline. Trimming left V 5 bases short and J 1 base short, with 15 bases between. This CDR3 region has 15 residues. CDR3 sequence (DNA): TGTGCCAGCAGCCTCGGTAGCCTCCCTTCCTACGAGCAGTACTTC. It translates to CASSLGSLPSYEQYF. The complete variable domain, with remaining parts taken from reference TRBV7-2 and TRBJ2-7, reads GAGVSQSPSNKVTEKGKDVELRCDPISGHTALYWYRQSLGQGLEFLIYFQGNSAPDKSGLPSDRFSAERTGGSVSTLTIQRTQQEDSAVYLCASSLGSLPSYEQYFGPGTRLTVT.

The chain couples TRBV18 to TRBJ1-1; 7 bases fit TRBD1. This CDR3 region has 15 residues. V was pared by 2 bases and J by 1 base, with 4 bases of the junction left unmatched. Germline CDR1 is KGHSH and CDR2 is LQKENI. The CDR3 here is CASSPSTGENTEAFF. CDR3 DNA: TGTGCCAGCTCACCAAGTACAGGGGAGAACACTGAAGCTTTCTTT.

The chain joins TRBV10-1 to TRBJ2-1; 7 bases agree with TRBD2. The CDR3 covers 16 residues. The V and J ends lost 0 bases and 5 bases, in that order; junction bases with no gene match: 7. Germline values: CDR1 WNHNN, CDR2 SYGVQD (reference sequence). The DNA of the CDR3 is TGCGCCAGCAGTGAGTCAGCGGGACTGCCTAACAATGAGCAGTTCTTC. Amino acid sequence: CASSESAGLPNNEQFF.

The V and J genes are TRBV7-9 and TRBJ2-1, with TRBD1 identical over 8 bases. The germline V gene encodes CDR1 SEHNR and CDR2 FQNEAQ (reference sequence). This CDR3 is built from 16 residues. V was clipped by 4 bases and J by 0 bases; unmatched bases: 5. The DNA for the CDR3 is TGTGCCAGCAGCTCGCACAGGGGGAACTCCTACAATGAGCAGTTCTTC. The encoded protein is CASSSHRGNSYNEQFF.

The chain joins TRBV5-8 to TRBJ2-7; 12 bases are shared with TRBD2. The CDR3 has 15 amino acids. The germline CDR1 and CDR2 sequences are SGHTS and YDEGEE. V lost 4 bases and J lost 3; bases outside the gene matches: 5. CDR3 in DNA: TGTGCCAGCAGCCCCCGACTAGCGGGGGACTACGAGCAGTACTTC. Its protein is CASSPRLAGDYEQYF.

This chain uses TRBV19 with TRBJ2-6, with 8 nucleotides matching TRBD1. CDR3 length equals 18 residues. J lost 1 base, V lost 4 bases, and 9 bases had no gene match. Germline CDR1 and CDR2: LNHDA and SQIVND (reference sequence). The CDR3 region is CASSTTGTGSSGANVLTF. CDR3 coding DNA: TGTGCCAGTAGTACCACCGGGACAGGATCATCTGGGGCCAACGTCCTGACTTTC.

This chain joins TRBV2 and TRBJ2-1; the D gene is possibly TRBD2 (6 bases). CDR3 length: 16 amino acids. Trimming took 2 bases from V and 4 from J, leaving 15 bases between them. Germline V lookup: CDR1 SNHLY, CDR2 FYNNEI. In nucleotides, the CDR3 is TGTGCCAGCAGTGAAATGTCAGGAGGGAATTACAATGAGCAGTTCTTC. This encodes CASSEMSGGNYNEQFF.

The CDR3 sequence is CASSPSQGTVLVKAFF. CDR3 bases: TGTGCCAGCAGTCCCTCGCAGGGGACGGTCCTGGTTAAGGCTTTCTTT. The V gene is TRBV28, the J gene TRBJ1-1; the D gene is possibly TRBD1 (6 bases). Germline V lookup: CDR1 MDHEN, CDR2 SYDVKM. The CDR3 runs 16 residues. Between the trimmed V and J ends, which lost 5 bases and 11 bases, there was a span of 27 bases.

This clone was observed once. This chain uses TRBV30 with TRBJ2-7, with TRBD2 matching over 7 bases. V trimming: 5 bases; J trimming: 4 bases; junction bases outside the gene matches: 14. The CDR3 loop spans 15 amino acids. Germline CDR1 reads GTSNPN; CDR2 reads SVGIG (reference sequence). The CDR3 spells CAWASPWEGRYEQYF. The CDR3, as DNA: TGTGCCTGGGCTTCCCCCTGGGAGGGCAGGTACGAGCAGTACTTC.

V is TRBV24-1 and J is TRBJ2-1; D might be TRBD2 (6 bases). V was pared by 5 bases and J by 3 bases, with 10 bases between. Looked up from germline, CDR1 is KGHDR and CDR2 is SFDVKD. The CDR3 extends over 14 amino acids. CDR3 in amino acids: CATSAGGSYNEQFF. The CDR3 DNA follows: TGTGCCACCAGTGCTGGGGGGAGCTACAATGAGCAGTTCTTC.

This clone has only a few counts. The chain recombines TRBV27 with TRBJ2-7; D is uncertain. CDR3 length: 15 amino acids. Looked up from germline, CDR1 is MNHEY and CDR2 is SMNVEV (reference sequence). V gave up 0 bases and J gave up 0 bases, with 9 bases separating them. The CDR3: CASSLSPLGSYEQYF. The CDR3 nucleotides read TGTGCCAGCAGTTTATCTCCGTTGGGCTCCTACGAGCAGTACTTC.

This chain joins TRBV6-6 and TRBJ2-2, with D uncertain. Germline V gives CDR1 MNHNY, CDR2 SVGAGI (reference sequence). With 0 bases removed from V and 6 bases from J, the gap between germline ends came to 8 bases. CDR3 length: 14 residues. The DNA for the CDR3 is TGTGCCAGCAGTTACTCGGCCGGGCCCGGGGAGCTGTTTTTT. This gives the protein CASSYSAGPGELFF.

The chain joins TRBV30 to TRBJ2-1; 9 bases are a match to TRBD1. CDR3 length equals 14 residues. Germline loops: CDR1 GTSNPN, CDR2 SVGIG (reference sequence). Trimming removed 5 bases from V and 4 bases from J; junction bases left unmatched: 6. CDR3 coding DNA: TGTGCCTGGGATTCCGGGACAGGGTACAATGAGCAGTTCTTC. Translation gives CAWDSGTGYNEQFF.

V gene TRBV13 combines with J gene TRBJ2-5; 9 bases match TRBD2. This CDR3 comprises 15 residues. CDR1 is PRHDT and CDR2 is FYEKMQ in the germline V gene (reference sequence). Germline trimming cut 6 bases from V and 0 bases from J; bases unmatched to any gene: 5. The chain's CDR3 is CASSAGLANQETQYF. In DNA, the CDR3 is TGTGCCAGCAGTGCCGGACTAGCGAACCAAGAGACCCAGTACTTC.

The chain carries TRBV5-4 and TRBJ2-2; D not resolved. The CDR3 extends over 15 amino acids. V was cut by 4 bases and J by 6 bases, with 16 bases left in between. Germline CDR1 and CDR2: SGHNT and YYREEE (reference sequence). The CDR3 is CASSVGPPAPGELFF. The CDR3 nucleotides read TGTGCCAGCAGCGTCGGGCCCCCGGCCCCCGGGGAGCTGTTTTTT.

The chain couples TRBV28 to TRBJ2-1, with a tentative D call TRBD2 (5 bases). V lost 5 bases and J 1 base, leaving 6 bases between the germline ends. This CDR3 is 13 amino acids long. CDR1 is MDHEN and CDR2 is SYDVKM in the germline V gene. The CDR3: CASSRTSYNEQFF. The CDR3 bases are TGTGCCAGCAGTCGGACTTCCTACAATGAGCAGTTCTTC.

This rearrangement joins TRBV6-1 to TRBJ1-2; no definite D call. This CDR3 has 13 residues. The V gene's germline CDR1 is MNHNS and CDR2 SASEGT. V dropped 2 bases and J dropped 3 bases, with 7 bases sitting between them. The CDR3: CASSEYGYYGYTF. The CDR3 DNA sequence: TGTGCCAGCAGTGAATACGGATACTATGGCTACACCTTC.